By share, the clone carrying this T cell receptor (beta chain) ranks as medium-sized. The target antigen is unknown. This entry comes from a study of CD4 T cells in relation to SARS-CoV-2 and coronaviruses. Whole-study context: ViraFEST: approximately 10-day antigen culture of PBMCs, then TCR beta CDR3 sequencing.

After removal of 0 bases from V and 3 bases from J, the junction contained 6 bases not matched to a gene. The germline V gene encodes CDR1 MNHEY and CDR2 SVGAGI. This CDR3 is 16 amino acids long. Unexposed donor CD4+ T cells date from about 2011-2018, before the COVID-19 pandemic. The cells were cultured for about ten days before CD4+ T cells were isolated. Cells permitting, SARS-CoV-2 S/N and four cold-coronavirus spikes were tested on unexposed-donor CD4+ T cells. Some 1.9 million PBMCs per well were cultured with about 9.4 IU/ml IL-2. Half the medium was replaced with IL-2 medium on days 3 and 7. The assay was immunoSEQ multiplex PCR, and TCRdb's table has in-frame clones only and misses some. The table has roughly 15,000 clones, around three quarters seen once; the top ten hold about a tenth.

V and J are TRBV6-5 and TRBJ2-7, with TRBD2 matching 9 bases. Sequencing input: CD4+ T cells from PBMCs, cultured in vitro. This receptor was obtained from a human donor in good health. The CDR3 DNA follows: TGTGCCAGCAGTTACTCCGTAGCGGGAGATTTCTACGAGCAGTACTTC. Its translation: CASSYSVAGDFYEQYF.